This T cell receptor (beta chain) was sequenced for a study of blood T cell repertoires in COVID-19. The CDR3 runs to 13 residues. Trimming removed 3 bases from V and 0 bases from J, with 3 bases in between. The assay was immunoSEQ multiplex PCR, and TCRdb's table has in-frame clones only and misses some. The table records fewer than 200,000 clones, just over 85% of them present only once. Assignments of participants to cohorts depended upon their own reported clinical history. This TCR came from a woman under 30 who had recovered from COVID-19. The chain combines TRBV12-3 or TRBV12-4 with TRBJ1-5, with D uncertain. The sample consisted of PBMCs or T cells enriched from blood (not recorded which). DNA of the CDR3: TGTGCCAGCAGTTTTAGTAGCAATCAGCCCCAGCATTTT. It codes for CASSFSSNQPQHF.